One and the same sample provided the 7 T cell receptor beta chains below, sequenced in a study of shared clonotypes between healthy human individuals. The assay was immunoSEQ multiplex PCR, and TCRdb's table has in-frame clones only and misses some. Here the sample spans about 2.1 million clones, just under 95% being singletons. Positively selected for CCR7, the CD45RO-negative cells used as naive CD8 cells excluded terminally differentiated effector memory CD45RA+ cells. Sequences were obtained from naive CD8+ T cells from PBMCs. These TCRs come from a man aged 18 to 30 in good health. Some clones in this sample may be carry-over from other donors' samples.

The J gene is TRBJ2-7, the V gene TRBV6-9, with TRBD2 matching over 11 bases. The CDR3 consists of 16 residues. CDR1 and CDR2 (germline): MNHGY, SVAAGI. After removal of 2 bases from V and 4 bases from J, the junction contained 7 bases not matched to a gene. CDR3 residues: CASSYGSGRAWYEQYF. DNA of the CDR3: TGTGCCAGCAGTTATGGTAGCGGGAGGGCCTGGTACGAGCAGTACTTC.

The chain recombines TRBV18 with TRBJ2-7, with 9 bases matching TRBD1. Trimming took 8 bases from V and 3 from J; bases not matched to a gene: 5. The CDR3 has 13 residues. Germline CDR1 reads KGHSH; CDR2 reads LQKENI. The CDR3, as DNA: TGTGCCAGCCAGGACAGGGGAGGCTACGAGCAGTACTTC. It encodes CASQDRGGYEQYF.

The rearrangement uses TRBV15 and TRBJ2-1; perhaps D is TRBD1 or TRBD2 (5 bases each). Germline assignment: CDR1 LNHNV and CDR2 YYDKDF (reference sequence). The V end lost 8 bases, the J end lost 7 bases, and 18 bases lay between the germline ends. The CDR3 is 14 residues long. This CDR3 reads CATLSRDHSNEQFF. The DNA for the CDR3 is TGTGCCACCCTTTCTCGGGACCATTCAAATGAGCAGTTCTTC.

The CDR3 here is CASSWTSGSSGEQFF. In DNA, the CDR3 is TGCGCCAGCAGCTGGACTAGCGGGAGTTCAGGTGAGCAGTTCTTC. The chain has TRBV4-1 and TRBJ2-1; the match to TRBD2 covers 13 bases. This CDR3 region has 15 residues. Germline V gene lookup returns CDR1 MGHRA and CDR2 YSYEKL. Germline trimming cut 5 bases from V and 9 bases from J; bases unmatched to any gene: 7.

With respect to this clone: Other DNA sequences in the sample encode the same CDR3. V usage is TRBV27 and J usage is TRBJ2-2, with D unclear. The length of the CDR3 is 12 residues. Trimming shortened V by 4 bases and J by 5 bases, and 5 bases separated the two germline ends. In germline, CDR1 is MNHEY, CDR2 SMNVEV (reference sequence). CDR3 in DNA: TGTGCCAGCAGTTGGAGAACCGGGGAGCTGTTTTTT. It is translated as CASSWRTGELFF.

The gene calls are TRBV9 and TRBJ2-3, with D tentatively TRBD1 or TRBD2 (5 bases each). CDR3 size: 18 residues. Germline V gene sequence: CDR1 SGDLS, CDR2 YYNGEE. With 4 bases removed from V and 2 bases from J, the gap between germline ends came to 23 bases. The CDR3 DNA reads TGTGCCAGCAGCCCCACCCTGGGGAACAGGAGGCTCACAGATACGCAGTATTTT. Encoded protein: CASSPTLGNRRLTDTQYF.

This chain links TRBV9 with TRBJ2-2, with D possibly TRBD2 on 6 matching bases. Trimming cost V 0 bases and J 1 base, with 10 bases left between them. CDR1 SGDLS and CDR2 YYNGEE come from the germline V gene. CDR3 size: 16 residues. The CDR3 is CASSVDDSGNTGELFF. CDR3 in DNA: TGTGCCAGCAGCGTAGACGATAGCGGGAACACCGGGGAGCTGTTTTTT.